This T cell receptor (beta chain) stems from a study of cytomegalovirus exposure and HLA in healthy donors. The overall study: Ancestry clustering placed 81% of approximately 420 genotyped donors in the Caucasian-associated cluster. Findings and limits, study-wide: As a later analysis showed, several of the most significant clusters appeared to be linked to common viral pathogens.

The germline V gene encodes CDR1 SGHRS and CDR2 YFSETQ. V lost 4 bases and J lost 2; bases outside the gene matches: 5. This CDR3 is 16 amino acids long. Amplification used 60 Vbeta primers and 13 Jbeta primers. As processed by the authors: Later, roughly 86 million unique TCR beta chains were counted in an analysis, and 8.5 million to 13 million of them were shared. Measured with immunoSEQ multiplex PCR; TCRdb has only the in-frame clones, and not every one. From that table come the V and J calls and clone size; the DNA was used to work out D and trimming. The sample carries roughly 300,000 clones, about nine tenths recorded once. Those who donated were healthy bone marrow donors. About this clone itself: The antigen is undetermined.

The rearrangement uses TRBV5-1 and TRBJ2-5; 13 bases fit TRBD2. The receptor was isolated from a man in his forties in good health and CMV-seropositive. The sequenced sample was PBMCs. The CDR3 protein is CASSKRTSGGQETQYF. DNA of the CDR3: TGCGCCAGCAGCAAACGGACTAGCGGGGGACAAGAGACCCAGTACTTC.